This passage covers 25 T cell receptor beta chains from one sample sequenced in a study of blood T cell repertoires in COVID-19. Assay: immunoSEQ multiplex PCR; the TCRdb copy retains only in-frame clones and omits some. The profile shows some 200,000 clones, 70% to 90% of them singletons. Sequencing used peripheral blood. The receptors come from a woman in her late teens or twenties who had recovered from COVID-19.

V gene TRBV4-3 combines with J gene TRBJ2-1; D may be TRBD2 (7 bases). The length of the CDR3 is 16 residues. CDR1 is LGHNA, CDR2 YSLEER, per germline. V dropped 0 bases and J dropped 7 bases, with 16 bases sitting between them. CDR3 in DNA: TGCGCCAGCAGCCAAGATCGGGGGCTAGCGGTGAATGAGCAGTTCTTC. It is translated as CASSQDRGLAVNEQFF.

CDR3 in DNA: TGTGCCACCAGACTACAATCTGGGGCCAACGTCCTGACTTTC. Translated: CATRLQSGANVLTF. The J gene is TRBJ2-6, the V gene TRBV27, with D maybe TRBD2 (5 bases). Looked up from germline, CDR1 is MNHEY and CDR2 is SMNVEV (reference sequence). Trimming removed 10 bases at V and 1 base at J, with 11 bases between. This CDR3 spans 14 amino acids.

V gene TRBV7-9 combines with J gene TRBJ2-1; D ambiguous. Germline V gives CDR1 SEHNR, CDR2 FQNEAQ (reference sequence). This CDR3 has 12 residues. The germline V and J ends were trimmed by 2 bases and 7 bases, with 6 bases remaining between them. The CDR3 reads CASSLPSNEQFF. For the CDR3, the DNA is TGTGCCAGCAGCTTACCCTCTAATGAGCAGTTCTTC.

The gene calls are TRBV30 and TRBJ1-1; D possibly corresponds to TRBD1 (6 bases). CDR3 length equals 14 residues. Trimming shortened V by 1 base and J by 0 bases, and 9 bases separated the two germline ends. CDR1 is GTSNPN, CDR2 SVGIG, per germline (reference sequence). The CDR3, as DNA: TGTGCCTGGAGTGACAGGGTCTTGAACACTGAAGCTTTCTTT. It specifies CAWSDRVLNTEAFF. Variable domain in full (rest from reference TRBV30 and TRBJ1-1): SQTIHQWPATLVQPVGSPLSLECTVEGTSNPNLYWYRQAAGRGLQLLFYSVGIGQISSEVPQNLSASRPQDRQFILSSKKLLLSDSGFYLCAWSDRVLNTEAFFGQGTRLTVV.

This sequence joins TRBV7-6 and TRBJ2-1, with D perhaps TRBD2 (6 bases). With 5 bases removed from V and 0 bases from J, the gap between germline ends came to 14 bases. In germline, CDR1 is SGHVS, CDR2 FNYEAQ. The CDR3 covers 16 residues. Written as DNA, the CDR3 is TGTGCCAGCAGCGCGGGGCACCTAAGCTCCTACAATGAGCAGTTCTTC. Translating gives CASSAGHLSSYNEQFF.

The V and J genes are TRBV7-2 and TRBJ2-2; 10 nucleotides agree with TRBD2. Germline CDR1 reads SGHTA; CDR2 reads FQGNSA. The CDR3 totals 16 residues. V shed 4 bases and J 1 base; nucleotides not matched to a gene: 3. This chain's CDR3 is CASSSGLAWNTGELFF. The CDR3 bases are TGTGCCAGCAGCTCGGGACTAGCGTGGAACACCGGGGAGCTGTTTTTT.

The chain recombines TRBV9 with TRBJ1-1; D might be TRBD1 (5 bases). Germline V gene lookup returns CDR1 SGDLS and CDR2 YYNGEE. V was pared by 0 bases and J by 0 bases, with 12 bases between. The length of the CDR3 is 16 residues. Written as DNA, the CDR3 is TGTGCCAGCAGCGTAGCGCTCGGAGGGGTGAACACTGAAGCTTTCTTT. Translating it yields CASSVALGGVNTEAFF.

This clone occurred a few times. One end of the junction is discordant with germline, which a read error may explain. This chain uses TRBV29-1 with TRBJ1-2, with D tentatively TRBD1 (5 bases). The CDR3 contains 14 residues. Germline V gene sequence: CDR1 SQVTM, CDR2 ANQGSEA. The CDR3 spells CSVQDGGKDYGYTF. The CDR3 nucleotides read TGCAGCGTTCAAGACGGGGGGAAGGACTATGGCTACACCTTC.

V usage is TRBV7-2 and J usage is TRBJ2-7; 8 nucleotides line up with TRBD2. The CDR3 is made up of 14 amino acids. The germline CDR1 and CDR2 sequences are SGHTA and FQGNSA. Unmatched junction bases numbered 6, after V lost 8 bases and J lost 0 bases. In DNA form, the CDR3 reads TGTGCCAGCGGGGGCAGCGGGAGCTCCTACGAGCAGTACTTC. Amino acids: CASGGSGSSYEQYF.

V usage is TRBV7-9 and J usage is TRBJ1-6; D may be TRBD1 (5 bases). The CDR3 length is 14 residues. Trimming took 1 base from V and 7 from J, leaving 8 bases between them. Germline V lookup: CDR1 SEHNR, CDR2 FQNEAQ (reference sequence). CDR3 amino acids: CASSLEQENSPLHF. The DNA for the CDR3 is TGTGCCAGCAGCTTAGAACAGGAAAATTCACCCCTCCACTTT.

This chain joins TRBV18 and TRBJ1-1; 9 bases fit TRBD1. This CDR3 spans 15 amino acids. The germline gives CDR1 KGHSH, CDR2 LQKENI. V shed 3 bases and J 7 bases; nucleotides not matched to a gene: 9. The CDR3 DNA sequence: TGTGCCAGCTCACCGGGACAGGGACCATTTTTTGAAGCTTTCTTT. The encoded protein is CASSPGQGPFFEAFF.

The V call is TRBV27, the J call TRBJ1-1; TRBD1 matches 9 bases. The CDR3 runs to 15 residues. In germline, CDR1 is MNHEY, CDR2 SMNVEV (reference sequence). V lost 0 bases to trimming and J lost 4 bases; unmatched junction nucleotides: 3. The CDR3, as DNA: TGTGCCAGCAGTTTATCTGGGGACAGGGTCACTGAAGCTTTCTTT. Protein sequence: CASSLSGDRVTEAFF.

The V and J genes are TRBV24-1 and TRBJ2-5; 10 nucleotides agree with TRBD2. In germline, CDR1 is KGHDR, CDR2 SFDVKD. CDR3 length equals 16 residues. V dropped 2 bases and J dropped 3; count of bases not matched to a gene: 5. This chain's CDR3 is CATSDYGLAGEETQYF. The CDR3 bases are TGTGCCACCAGTGATTACGGGCTAGCGGGAGAAGAGACCCAGTACTTC.

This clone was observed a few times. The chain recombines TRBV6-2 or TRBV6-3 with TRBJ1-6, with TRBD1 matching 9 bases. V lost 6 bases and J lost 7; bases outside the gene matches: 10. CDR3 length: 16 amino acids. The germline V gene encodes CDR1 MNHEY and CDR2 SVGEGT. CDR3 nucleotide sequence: TGTGCCAGCAGCCCCAGGGGGACAGGGAAGAATTCACCCCTCCACTTT. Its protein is CASSPRGTGKNSPLHF.

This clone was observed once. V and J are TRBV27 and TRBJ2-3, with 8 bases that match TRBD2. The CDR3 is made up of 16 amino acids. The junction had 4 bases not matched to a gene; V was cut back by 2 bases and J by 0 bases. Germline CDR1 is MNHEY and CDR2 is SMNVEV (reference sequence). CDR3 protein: CASSLRAGASTDTQYF. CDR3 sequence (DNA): TGTGCCAGCAGTTTACGAGCGGGGGCTAGCACAGATACGCAGTATTTT.

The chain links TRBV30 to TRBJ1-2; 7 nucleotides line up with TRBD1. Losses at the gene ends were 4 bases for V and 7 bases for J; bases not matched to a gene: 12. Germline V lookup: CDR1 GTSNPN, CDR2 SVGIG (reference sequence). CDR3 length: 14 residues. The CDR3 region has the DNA TGTGCCTGGAACCTTATGACAGGGCTCTCTGGCTACACCTTC. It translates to CAWNLMTGLSGYTF.

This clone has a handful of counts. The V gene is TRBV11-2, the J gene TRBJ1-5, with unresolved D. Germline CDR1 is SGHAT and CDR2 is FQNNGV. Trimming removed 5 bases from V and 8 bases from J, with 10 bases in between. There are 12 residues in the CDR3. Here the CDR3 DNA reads TGTGCCAGCAGCACCGGGGTTGAGCCCCAGCATTTT. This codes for CASSTGVEPQHF.

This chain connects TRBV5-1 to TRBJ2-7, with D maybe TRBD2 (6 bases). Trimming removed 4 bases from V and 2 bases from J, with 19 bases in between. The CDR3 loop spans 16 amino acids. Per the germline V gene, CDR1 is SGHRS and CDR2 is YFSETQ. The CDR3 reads CASSPIGLASTYEQYF. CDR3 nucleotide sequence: TGCGCCAGCAGCCCAATTGGGCTAGCGTCAACCTACGAGCAGTACTTC.

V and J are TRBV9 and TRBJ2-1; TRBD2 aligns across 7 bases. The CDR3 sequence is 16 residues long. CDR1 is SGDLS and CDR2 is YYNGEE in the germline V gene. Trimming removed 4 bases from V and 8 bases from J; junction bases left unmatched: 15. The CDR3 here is CASSPRGEGYGDEQFF. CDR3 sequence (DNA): TGTGCCAGCAGCCCCCGGGGGGAGGGCTACGGCGATGAGCAGTTCTTC.

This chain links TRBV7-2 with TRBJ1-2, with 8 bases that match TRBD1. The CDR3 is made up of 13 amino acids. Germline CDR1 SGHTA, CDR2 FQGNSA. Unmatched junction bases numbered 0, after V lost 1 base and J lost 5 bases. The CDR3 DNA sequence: TGTGCCAGCAGCTTAGACAGGGGGTATGGCTACACCTTC. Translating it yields CASSLDRGYGYTF.

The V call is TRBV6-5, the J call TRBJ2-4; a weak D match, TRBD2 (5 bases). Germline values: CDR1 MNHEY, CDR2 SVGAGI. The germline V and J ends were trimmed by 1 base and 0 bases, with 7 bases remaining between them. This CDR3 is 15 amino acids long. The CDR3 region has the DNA TGTGCCAGCAGTTACTTCGGACTAGCCAAAAACATTCAGTACTTC. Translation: CASSYFGLAKNIQYF.

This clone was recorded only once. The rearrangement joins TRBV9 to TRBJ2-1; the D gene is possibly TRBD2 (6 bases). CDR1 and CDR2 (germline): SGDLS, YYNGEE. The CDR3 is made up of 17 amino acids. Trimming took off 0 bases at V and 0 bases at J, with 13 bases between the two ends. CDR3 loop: CASSVVGTPFSYNEQFF. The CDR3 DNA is TGTGCCAGCAGCGTAGTCGGGACTCCCTTCTCCTACAATGAGCAGTTCTTC. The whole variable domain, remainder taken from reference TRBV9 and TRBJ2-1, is DSGVTQTPKHLITATGQRVTLRCSPRSGDLSVYWYQQSLDQGLQFLIQYYNGEERAKGNILERFSAQQFPDLHSELNLSSLELGDSALYFCASSVVGTPFSYNEQFFGPGTRLTVL.

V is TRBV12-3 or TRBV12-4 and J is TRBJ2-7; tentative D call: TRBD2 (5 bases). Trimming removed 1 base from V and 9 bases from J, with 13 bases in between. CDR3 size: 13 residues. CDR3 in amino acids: CASSLDVWAGQYF. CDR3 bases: TGTGCCAGCAGTTTAGACGTTTGGGCGGGGCAGTACTTC.

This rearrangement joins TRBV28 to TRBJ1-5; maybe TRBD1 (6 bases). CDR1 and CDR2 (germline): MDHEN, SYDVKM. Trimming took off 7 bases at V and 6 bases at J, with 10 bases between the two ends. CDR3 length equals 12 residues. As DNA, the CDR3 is TGTGCCAGCAAGCAGGGGCGTCAGCCCCAGCATTTT. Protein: CASKQGRQPQHF.

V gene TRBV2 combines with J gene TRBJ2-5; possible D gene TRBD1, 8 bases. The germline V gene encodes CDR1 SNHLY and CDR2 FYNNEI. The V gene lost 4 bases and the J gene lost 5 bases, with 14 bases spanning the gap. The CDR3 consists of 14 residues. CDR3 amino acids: CASSGHRGGETQYF. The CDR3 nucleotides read TGTGCCAGCAGTGGGCACAGGGGGGGGGAGACCCAGTACTTC.